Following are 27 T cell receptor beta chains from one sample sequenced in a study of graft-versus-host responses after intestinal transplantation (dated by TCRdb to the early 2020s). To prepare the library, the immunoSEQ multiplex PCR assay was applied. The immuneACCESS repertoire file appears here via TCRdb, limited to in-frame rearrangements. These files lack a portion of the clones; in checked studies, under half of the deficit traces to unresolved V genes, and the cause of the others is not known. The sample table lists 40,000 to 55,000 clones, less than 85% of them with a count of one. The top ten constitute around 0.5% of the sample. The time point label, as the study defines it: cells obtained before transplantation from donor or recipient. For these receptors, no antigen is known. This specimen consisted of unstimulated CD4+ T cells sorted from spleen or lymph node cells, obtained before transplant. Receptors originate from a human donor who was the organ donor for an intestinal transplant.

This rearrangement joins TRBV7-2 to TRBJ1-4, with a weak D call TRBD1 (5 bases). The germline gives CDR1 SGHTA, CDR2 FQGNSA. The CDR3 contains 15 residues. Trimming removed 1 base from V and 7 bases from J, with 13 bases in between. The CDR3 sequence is CASSLGGRVVEKLFF. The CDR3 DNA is TGTGCCAGCAGCTTAGGCGGCAGGGTTGTTGAAAAACTGTTTTTT.

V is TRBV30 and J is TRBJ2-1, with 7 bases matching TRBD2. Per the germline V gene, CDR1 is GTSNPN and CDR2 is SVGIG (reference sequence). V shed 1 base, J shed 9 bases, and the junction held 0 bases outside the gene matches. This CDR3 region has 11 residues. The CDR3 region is CAWSGGGEQFF. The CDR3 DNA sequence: TGTGCCTGGAGTGGCGGGGGTGAGCAGTTCTTC.

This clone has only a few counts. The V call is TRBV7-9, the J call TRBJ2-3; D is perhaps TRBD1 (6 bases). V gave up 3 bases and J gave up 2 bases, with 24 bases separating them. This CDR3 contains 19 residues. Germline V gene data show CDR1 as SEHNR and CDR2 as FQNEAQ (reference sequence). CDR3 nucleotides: TGTGCCAGCAGCTTGCGGCTGTGGTTGGTGGGACAAAACACAGATACGCAGTATTTT. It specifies CASSLRLWLVGQNTDTQYF.

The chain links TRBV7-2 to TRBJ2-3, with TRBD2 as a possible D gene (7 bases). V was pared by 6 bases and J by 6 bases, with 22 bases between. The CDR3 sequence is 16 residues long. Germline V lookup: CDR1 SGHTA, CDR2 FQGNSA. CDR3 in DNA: TGTGCCAGCAGTCAAGCCGGGGGGCCCCAGCGGGATACGCAGTATTTT. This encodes CASSQAGGPQRDTQYF.

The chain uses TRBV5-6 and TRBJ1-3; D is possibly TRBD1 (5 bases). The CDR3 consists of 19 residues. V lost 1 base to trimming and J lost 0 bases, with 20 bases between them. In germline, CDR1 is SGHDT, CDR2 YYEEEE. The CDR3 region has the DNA TGTGCCAGCAGCTTGAGACTGGGGCTCGGCAGGAGCTCTGGAAACACCATATATTTT. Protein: CASSLRLGLGRSSGNTIYF.

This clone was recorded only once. For the CDR3, the DNA is TGTGCCAGAAGCTTGGGGACAGGGGCTGGAAACACCATATATTTT. Encoded protein: CARSLGTGAGNTIYF. V usage is TRBV5-3 and J usage is TRBJ1-3, with 9 nucleotides matching TRBD1. TRBV5-3 is marked as an open reading frame, function uncertain. The CDR3 has 15 residues. V shed 0 bases and J 2 bases; nucleotides not matched to a gene: 0.

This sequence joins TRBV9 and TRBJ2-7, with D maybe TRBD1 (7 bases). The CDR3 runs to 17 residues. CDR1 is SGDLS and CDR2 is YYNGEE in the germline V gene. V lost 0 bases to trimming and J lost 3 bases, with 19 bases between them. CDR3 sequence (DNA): TGTGCCAGCAGCGTAGCAGCAGGGGGGAGGCCTCTCTACGAGCAGTACTTC. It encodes CASSVAAGGRPLYEQYF.

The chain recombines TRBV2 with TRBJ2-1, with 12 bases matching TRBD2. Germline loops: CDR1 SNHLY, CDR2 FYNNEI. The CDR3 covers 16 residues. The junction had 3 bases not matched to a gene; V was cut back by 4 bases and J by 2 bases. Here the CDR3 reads CASSGRLAGAYNEQFF. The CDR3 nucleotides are TGTGCCAGCAGTGGGCGACTAGCGGGAGCCTACAATGAGCAGTTCTTC.

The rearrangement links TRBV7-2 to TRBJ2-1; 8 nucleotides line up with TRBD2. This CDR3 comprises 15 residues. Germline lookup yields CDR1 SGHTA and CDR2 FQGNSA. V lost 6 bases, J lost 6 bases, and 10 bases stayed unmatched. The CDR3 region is CASRSPGLESNEQFF. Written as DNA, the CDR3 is TGTGCCAGCAGATCCCCGGGACTAGAGAGCAATGAGCAGTTCTTC. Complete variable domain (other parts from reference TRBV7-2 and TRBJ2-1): GAGVSQSPSNKVTEKGKDVELRCDPISGHTALYWYRQSLGQGLEFLIYFQGNSAPDKSGLPSDRFSAERTGGSVSTLTIQRTQQEDSAVYLCASRSPGLESNEQFFGPGTRLTVL.

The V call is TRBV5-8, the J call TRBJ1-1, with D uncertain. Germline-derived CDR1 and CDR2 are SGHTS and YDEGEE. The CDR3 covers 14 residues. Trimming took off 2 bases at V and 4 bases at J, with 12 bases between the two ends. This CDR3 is CASSLYLRGTEAFF. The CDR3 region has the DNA TGTGCCAGCAGCTTATATCTCCGGGGCACTGAAGCTTTCTTT.

CDR3 sequence reads: CASSSLAGGYNEQFF. In DNA, the CDR3 is TGTGCCAGCAGCTCCTTAGCGGGAGGGTACAATGAGCAGTTCTTC. V is TRBV7-6 and J is TRBJ2-1, with 11 bases aligning to TRBD2. Looked up from germline, CDR1 is SGHVS and CDR2 is FNYEAQ. The CDR3 spans 15 residues. The trim removed 4 bases at V and 4 bases at J, leaving 3 bases unmatched.

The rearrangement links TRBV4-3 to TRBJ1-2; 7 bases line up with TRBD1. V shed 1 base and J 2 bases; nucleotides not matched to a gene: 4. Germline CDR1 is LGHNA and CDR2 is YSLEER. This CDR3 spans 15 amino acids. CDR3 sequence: CASSQGVGQNYGYTF. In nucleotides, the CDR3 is TGCGCCAGCAGCCAAGGGGTGGGACAGAACTATGGCTACACCTTC.

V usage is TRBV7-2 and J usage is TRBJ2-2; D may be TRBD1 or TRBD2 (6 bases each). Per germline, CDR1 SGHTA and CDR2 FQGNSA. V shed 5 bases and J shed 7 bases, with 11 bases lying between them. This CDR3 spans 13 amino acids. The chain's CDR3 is CASSPGAGGELFF. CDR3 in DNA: TGTGCCAGCAGCCCGGGGGCAGGCGGGGAGCTGTTTTTT.

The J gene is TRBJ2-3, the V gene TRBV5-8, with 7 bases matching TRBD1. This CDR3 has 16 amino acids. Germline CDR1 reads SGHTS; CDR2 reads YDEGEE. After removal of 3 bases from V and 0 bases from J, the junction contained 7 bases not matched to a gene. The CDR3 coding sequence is TGTGCCAGCAGCTCGGGACAGAGGACTAGCACAGATACGCAGTATTTT. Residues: CASSSGQRTSTDTQYF.

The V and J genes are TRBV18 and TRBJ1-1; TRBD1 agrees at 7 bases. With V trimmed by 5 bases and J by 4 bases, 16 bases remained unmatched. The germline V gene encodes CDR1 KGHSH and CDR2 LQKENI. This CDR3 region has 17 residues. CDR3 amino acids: CASSYLLTGRFGTEAFF. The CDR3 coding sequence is TGTGCCAGCTCATATCTGTTGACAGGGCGTTTTGGCACTGAAGCTTTCTTT.

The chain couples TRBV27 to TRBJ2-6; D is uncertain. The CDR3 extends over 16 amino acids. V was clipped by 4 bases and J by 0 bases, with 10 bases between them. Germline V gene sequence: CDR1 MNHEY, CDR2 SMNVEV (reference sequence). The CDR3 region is CASSYGSSSGANVLTF. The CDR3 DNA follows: TGTGCCAGCAGTTACGGGTCAAGCTCTGGGGCCAACGTCCTGACTTTC.

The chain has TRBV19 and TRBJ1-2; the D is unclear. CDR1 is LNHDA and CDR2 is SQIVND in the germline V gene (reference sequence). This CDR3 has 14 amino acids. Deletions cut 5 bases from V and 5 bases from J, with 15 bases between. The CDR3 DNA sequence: TGTGCCAGTAGTGGTAAAGGGATGTATTATGGCTACACCTTC. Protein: CASSGKGMYYGYTF.

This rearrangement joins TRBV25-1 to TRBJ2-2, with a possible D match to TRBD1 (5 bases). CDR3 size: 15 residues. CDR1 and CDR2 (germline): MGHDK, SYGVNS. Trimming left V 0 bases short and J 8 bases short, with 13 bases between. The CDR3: CASSEYGAPPGELFF. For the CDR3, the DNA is TGTGCCAGCAGTGAATATGGGGCCCCACCGGGGGAGCTGTTTTTT. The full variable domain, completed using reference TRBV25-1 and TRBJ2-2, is EADIYQTPRYLVIGTGKKITLECSQTMGHDKMYWYQQDPGMELHLIHYSYGVNSTEKGDLSSESTVSRIRTEHFPLTLESARPSHTSQYLCASSEYGAPPGELFFGEGSRLTVL.

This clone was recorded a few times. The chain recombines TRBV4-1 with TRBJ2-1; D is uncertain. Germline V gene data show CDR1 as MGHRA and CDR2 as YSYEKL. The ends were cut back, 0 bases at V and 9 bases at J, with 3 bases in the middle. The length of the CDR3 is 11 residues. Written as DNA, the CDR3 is TGCGCCAGCAGCCAAGAGCTTGAGCAGTTCTTC. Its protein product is CASSQELEQFF.

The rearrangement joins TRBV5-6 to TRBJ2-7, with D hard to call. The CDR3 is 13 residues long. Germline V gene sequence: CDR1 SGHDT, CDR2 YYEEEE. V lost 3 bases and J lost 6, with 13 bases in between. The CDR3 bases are TGTGCCAGCAGCTCGACACGATACGGCGAGCAGTACTTC. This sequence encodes CASSSTRYGEQYF. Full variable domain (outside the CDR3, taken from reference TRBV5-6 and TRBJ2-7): DAGVTQSPTHLIKTRGQQVTLRCSPKSGHDTVSWYQQALGQGPQFIFQYYEEEERQRGNFPDRFSGHQFPNYSSELNVNALLLGDSALYLCASSSTRYGEQYFGPGTRLTVT.

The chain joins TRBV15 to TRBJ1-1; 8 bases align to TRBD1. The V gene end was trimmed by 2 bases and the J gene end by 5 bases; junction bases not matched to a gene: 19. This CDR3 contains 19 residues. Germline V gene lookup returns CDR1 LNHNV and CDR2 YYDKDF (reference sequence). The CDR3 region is CATSRSRGQGKNLRTEAFF. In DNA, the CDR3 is TGTGCCACCAGCAGATCCCGAGGACAGGGCAAGAATTTGAGGACTGAAGCTTTCTTT.

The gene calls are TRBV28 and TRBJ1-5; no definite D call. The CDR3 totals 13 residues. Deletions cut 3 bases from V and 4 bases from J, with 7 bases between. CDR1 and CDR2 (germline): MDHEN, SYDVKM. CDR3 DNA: TGTGCCAGCAGTTTGATCGGGAATCAGCCCCAGCATTTT. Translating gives CASSLIGNQPQHF.

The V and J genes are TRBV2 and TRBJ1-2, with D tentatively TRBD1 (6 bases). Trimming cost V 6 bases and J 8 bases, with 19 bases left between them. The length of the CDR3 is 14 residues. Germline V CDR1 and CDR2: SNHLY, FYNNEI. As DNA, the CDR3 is TGTGCCAGCAGCCCCGTAGGAAGTCAGGGGGGCTACACCTTC. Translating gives CASSPVGSQGGYTF.

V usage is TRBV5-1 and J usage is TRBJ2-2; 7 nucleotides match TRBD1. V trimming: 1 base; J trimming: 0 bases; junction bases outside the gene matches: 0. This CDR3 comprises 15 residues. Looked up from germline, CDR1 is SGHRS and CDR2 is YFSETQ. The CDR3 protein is CASSLQGANTGELFF. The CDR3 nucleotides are TGCGCCAGCAGCTTGCAGGGGGCGAACACCGGGGAGCTGTTTTTT.

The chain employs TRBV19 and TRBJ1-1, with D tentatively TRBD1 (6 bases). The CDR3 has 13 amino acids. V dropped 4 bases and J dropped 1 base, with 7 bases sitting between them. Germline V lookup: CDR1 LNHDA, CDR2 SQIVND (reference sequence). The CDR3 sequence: CASSTTGNTEAFF. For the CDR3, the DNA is TGTGCCAGTAGTACGACAGGGAACACTGAAGCTTTCTTT.

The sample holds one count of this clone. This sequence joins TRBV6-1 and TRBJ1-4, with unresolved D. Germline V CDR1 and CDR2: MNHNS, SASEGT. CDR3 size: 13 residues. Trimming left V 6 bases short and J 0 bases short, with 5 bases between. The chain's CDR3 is CASRGATNEKLFF. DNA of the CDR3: TGTGCCAGCAGAGGTGCAACTAATGAAAAACTGTTTTTT.

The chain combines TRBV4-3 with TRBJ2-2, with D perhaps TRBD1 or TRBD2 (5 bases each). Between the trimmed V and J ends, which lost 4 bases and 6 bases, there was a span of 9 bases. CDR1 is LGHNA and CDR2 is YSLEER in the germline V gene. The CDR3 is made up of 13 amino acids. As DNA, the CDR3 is TGCGCCAGCAGCCGTAGGGGAGCCGGGGAGCTGTTTTTT. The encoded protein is CASSRRGAGELFF.